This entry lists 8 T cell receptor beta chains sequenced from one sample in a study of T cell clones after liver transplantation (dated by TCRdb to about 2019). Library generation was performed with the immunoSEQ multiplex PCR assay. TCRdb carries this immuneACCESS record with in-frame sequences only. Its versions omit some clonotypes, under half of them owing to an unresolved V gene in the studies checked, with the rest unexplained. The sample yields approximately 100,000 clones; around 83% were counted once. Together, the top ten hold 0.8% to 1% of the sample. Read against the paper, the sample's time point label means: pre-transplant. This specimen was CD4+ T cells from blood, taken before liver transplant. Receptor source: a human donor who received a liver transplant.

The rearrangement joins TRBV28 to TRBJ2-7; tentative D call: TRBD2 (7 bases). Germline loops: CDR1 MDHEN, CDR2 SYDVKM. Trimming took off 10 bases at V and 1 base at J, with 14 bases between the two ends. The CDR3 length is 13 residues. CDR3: CAIWRGGSYEQYF. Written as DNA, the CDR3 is TGTGCCATCTGGAGGGGGGGATCCTACGAGCAGTACTTC.

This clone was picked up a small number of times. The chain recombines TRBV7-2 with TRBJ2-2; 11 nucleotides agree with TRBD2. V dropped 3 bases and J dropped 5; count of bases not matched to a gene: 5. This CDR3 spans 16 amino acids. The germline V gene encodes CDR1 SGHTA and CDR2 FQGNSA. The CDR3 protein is CASSFSGGARTGELFF. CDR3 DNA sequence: TGTGCCAGCAGCTTTAGCGGGGGGGCTCGTACCGGGGAGCTGTTTTTT.

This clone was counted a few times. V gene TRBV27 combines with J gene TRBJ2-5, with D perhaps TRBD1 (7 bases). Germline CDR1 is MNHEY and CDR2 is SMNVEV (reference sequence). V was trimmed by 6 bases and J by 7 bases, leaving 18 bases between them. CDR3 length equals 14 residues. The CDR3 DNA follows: TGTGCCAGCAGAGGTCTAGGGGGCGGGGTGACCCAGTACTTC. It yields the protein CASRGLGGGVTQYF.

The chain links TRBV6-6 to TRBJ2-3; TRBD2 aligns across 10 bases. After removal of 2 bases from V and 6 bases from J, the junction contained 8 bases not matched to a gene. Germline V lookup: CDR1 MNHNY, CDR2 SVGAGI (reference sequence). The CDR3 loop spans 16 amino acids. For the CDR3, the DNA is TGTGCCAGCAGTTACGGGTTAGCGGGGGGCTCGGATACGCAGTATTTT. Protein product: CASSYGLAGGSDTQYF.

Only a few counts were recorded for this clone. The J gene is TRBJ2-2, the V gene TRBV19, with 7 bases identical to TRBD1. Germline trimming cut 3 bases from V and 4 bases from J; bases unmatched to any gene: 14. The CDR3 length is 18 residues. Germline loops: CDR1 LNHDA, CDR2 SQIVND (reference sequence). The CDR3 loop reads CASSISARDRASTGELFF. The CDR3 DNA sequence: TGTGCCAGTAGTATTTCCGCCCGCGACAGGGCGTCCACCGGGGAGCTGTTTTTT.

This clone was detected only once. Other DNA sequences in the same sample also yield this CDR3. The CDR3 nucleotides are TGTGCCAGCAGCTCGGGACCCCGGGAGACCCAGTACTTC. Protein product: CASSSGPRETQYF. The V call is TRBV11-3, the J call TRBJ2-5; the D call may be TRBD1 or TRBD2 (5 bases each). The germline V gene has CDR1 SGHNT and CDR2 YENEEA. V lost 4 bases to trimming and J lost 5 bases, with 11 bases between them. The CDR3 contains 13 residues.

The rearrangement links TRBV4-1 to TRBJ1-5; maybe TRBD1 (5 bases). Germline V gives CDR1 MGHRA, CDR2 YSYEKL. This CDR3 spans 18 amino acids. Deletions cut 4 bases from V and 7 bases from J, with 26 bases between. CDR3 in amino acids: CASSLYATPGPPRQPQHF. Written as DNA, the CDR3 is TGCGCCAGCAGCCTATACGCGACTCCGGGACCTCCGCGGCAGCCCCAGCATTTT.

The chain's CDR3 is CASSPGRGQGPQHF. The CDR3 nucleotides are TGTGCCAGCAGCCCCGGGAGGGGGCAGGGGCCCCAGCATTTT. The chain uses TRBV7-6 and TRBJ1-5; 7 bases line up with TRBD1. CDR1 is SGHVS, CDR2 FNYEAQ, per germline. Trimming at V came to 5 bases and at J to 9 bases, leaving 10 bases not matched to a gene. This CDR3 contains 14 residues.